This T cell receptor (beta chain) was found in a study of shared clonotypes between healthy human individuals. Those who donated, Caucasian adults without exception, all lived in Nashville, Tennessee. About 90 million PBMCs per unsorted sample were used for genomic DNA. Deep-level running was used for the assay. It was roughly 330 ng DNA, roughly 28,000 T cell genomes, that went into each replicate PCR of unsorted PBMC. Clones were read by immunoSEQ multiplex PCR, and TCRdb kept only the in-frame ones, dropping some. The profile covers over 400,000 clones, with approximately 84% appearing a single time and roughly 13% taken by the ten largest. This CDR3 has 12 residues. CDR1 is SGHTA and CDR2 is FQGNSA in the germline V gene. The V gene lost 8 bases and the J gene lost 3 bases, with 10 bases spanning the gap.

This chain uses TRBV7-2 with TRBJ2-5, with D possibly TRBD2 on 5 matching bases. This clonotype was sampled from a middle-aged woman in good health. Some clones in this sample may be carry-over from other donors' samples. The sample comprised PBMCs. Written as DNA, the CDR3 is TGTGCCAGCGCGGGCTTGAAAGAGACCCAGTACTTC. Encoded protein: CASAGLKETQYF.